The next 5 T cell receptor beta chains were all read from a single sample in a study of T cells after posttransplantation cyclophosphamide. The repertoire was sequenced with immunoSEQ multiplex PCR; TCRdb's copy has only in-frame clones and lacks some. The table has approximately 52,000 clones, about 86% seen once. Sequences were obtained from PBMCs. The receptors originated from a man aged 25-45 years with a blood cancer, CMV-positive, and with a related stem cell donor.

This chain joins TRBV7-2 and TRBJ1-1, with D possibly matching TRBD1 (5 bases). The germline V and J ends were trimmed by 7 bases and 8 bases, with 14 bases remaining between them. CDR1 and CDR2 from the germline V gene are SGHTA and FQGNSA. This CDR3 is 12 amino acids long. The CDR3 DNA follows: TGTGCCAGCACCTTCGGTGGGGGGGAAGCTTTCTTT. Translating gives CASTFGGGEAFF.

To note about this clone: One junction end disagrees with the germline gene, perhaps due to a read error. V usage is TRBV9 and J usage is TRBJ2-3; 8 bases agree with TRBD2. CDR1 SGDLS and CDR2 YYNGEE come from the germline V gene. This CDR3 spans 17 amino acids. CDR3 in amino acids: CASGVAGTGRVADTQYF. The CDR3 bases are TGTGCCAGCGGCGTAGCTGGGACCGGGAGGGTCGCAGATACGCAGTATTTT.

The chain has TRBV2 and TRBJ1-5; tentatively, D is TRBD1 (6 bases). V gave up 6 bases and J gave up 3 bases, with 9 bases separating them. The CDR3 runs to 13 residues. From germline, CDR1 is SNHLY and CDR2 FYNNEI. CDR3 residues: CASSEGVNQPQHF. DNA of the CDR3: TGTGCCAGCAGCGAGGGGGTCAATCAGCCCCAGCATTTT.

The gene calls are TRBV29-1 and TRBJ2-3, with a tentative D call TRBD2 (6 bases). The V and J ends lost 3 bases and 4 bases respectively, with 14 bases between them. The CDR3 has 14 amino acids. CDR1 SQVTM and CDR2 ANQGSEA come from the germline V gene. The CDR3 here is CSVEGGRAADTQYF. The CDR3 bases are TGCAGCGTTGAGGGAGGAAGGGCCGCAGATACGCAGTATTTT.

The chain couples TRBV18 to TRBJ1-1, with 7 positions matching TRBD1. Germline V lookup: CDR1 KGHSH, CDR2 LQKENI. With V trimmed by 2 bases and J by 8 bases, 2 bases remained unmatched. This CDR3 spans 12 amino acids. The CDR3 spells CASSPTRGEAFF. CDR3 coding DNA: TGTGCCAGCTCACCAACCAGGGGGGAAGCTTTCTTT. The full variable domain, in which reference TRBV18 and TRBJ1-1 provide the parts outside the CDR3, is NAGVMQNPRHLVRRRGQEARLRCSPMKGHSHVYWYRQLPEEGLKFMVYLQKENIIDESGMPKERFSAEFPKEGPSILRIQQVVRGDSAAYFCASSPTRGEAFFGQGTRLTVV.